The sequence of this T cell receptor (beta chain) was determined in a study of blood T cells in healthy people across ages (dated by TCRdb to between 2015 and 2017). Some background on the complete study: Template switching captured roughly one uniquely barcoded TCR beta cDNA molecule per two T cells in model experiments. Using deep sequencing normalized with unique cDNA molecular identifiers, the study measured how TCR beta repertoire diversity changes with age. Donors were grouped into four age groups: young (average about 15 years), middle-aged (39), aged (approximately 58) and long-lived (approximately 81). Donors of different ages were randomly distributed across sequencing lanes to avoid experimental bias. The study analyzed two additional independent replicas of 1 million unique cDNA reads from the same blood draw for two donors, one aged 18 to 30 and one aged 80 or older. General conclusions and limits of the study: Compared with the aged group, the long-lived group had more naive CD4+ T cells, fewer expanded clones and increased TCR diversity, suggesting age selection. Bulk unsorted PBMC profiling prevented conclusive comparison of naive and antigen-experienced compartments. Because donor CMV infection status was unknown, age-related changes in expanded clonotypes were potentially confounded. Observed TCR beta diversity per million T cells fell roughly linearly with age, and a significant reduction was already apparent by age roughly 41. Total diversity estimates from one million sequenced T cells were considered lower bounds and underestimates. A strong correlation was found between observed TCR beta diversity and the percentage of naive T cells measured by flow cytometry.

Systemically healthy Caucasian individuals from Russia, over 30 in total and aged roughly 6 to 100 years, were included as donors. Approximately 10 milliliters of peripheral blood were collected from each donor into EDTA-treated Vacutainer tubes. Ficoll-Paque density-gradient centrifugation was used to isolate PBMCs, with at least 7 million obtained per sample. Trizol reagent was used to extract total RNA from PBMCs, with at least 6 micrograms per sample. The percentages of naive CD45RAhigh/CD27high T cells were determined by flow cytometry on a PBMC aliquot from every donor. Receptors were amplified or captured by 5' RACE. Sequencing was carried out with an Illumina HiSeq 2500. A second roughly 6 to 12 cycle PCR used a sample-barcoded 5' primer and a J-beta primer mix. A template-switch 5' adaptor carrying 12 random nucleotides introduced a unique molecular identifier onto each TCR beta cDNA molecule. Each sample yielded at least 3 million CDR3-containing paired-end reads. First-strand cDNA synthesis was performed from all RNA using the Mint cDNA synthesis kit, with priming by a TRBC-specific oligonucleotide. Following uracil-DNA glycosylase treatment, all cDNA underwent a first 18-cycle PCR with the universal primers M1SS and BC2_uni_R. The paper's data handling went like this. Each sample was normalized by randomly selecting 1 million high-quality reads, each carrying a distinct molecular identifier. Reads sharing molecular identifiers were discarded rather than binned into consensus sequences. MiTCR, set to a Q25 quality threshold and the strictest error-elimination algorithm, was used for CDR3 identification, clonotype clustering and error correction. A nonparametric unseen species model with Euler transformation was used to estimate a lower bound on total TCR beta diversity. TCRdb itself trimmed the public reads at Q25 with fastp, ran MiXCR and retained productive beta chains. Rows with one shared CDR3 protein collapse into an entry with the most common genes and DNA. TCRdb's processing, not the authors', yielded these V and J calls. Recorded for this sample are roughly 800,000 distinct CDR3 sequences; 36% of them occurred a single time. The leading ten clones occupy approximately 13% of the sample.

This clonotype has only a few counts. Its antigen is still unknown. No base-level quality is on record; no much larger clone is a single base apart. Sequencing was performed on blood. The receptor comes from a man in his late teens or twenties in good health.

The CDR3 region has the sequence CASSLGRGATNEKLFF. The DNA reads as follows: TGTGCCAGCAGCTTGGGCAGGGGTGCAACTAATGAAAAACTGTTTTTT. The rearranged chain carries TRBV7-9 and TRBJ1-4; the D gene is perhaps TRBD1, on 6 matching bases. V and J are truncated by 3 bases and 0 bases respectively, leaving an intervening sequence of 11 bases. According to the germline V gene (reference sequence), CDR1 reads SEHNR and CDR2 reads FQNEAQ. Inclusive of the bounding cysteine and phenylalanine, the CDR3 is 16 residues long. Of all the DNA, just the CDR3 is kept, 48 bases in frame from base 1.